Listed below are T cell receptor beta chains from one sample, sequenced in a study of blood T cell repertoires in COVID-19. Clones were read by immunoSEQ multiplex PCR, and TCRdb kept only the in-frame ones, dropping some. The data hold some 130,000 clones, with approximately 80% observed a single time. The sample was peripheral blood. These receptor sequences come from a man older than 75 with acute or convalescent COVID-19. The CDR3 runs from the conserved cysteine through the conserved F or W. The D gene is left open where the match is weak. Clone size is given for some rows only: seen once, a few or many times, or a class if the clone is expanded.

cdr3_nt: TGTGCCAGCAGTCCCTCCGGGAATCAGCCCCAGCATTTT; cdr3_aa: CASSPSGNQPQHF; d_call: .; clone_size: .; v_call: TRBV6-5; j_call: TRBJ1-5
cdr3_nt: TGCAGTGCTAGTGAGCAGGGCGACCAGCCCCAGCATTTT; cdr3_aa: CSASEQGDQPQHF; d_call: .; clone_size: once; v_call: TRBV20-1; j_call: TRBJ1-5
cdr3_nt: TGTGCCAGCGGGAGTGTTCGGGGGATGACTGAAGCTTTCTTT; cdr3_aa: CASGSVRGMTEAFF; d_call: .; clone_size: few; v_call: TRBV7-8; j_call: TRBJ1-1
cdr3_nt: TGCGCCAGCAGCCTCCGGGCCCCAGGGAATGAAAAACTGTTTTTT; cdr3_aa: CASSLRAPGNEKLFF; d_call: .; clone_size: .; v_call: TRBV5-1; j_call: TRBJ1-4
cdr3_nt: TGCGCCAGCAGCCTCCGGGCAGCGGAGTACTACGAGCAGTACTTC; cdr3_aa: CASSLRAAEYYEQYF; d_call: .; clone_size: .; v_call: TRBV4-1; j_call: TRBJ2-7
cdr3_nt: TGTGCCAGCAGCTGGAAGACAGGTCCTAATTCACCCCTCCACTTT; cdr3_aa: CASSWKTGPNSPLHF; d_call: .; clone_size: .; v_call: TRBV3-1/TRBV3-2; j_call: TRBJ1-6
cdr3_nt: TGTGCCAGCAGCCTCGGACAGGGAGGGTCAAGAGAGCAGTTCTTC; cdr3_aa: CASSLGQGGSREQFF; d_call: .; clone_size: .; v_call: TRBV7-2; j_call: TRBJ2-1
cdr3_nt: TGCAGCGCCGATCAGGCTAACTATGGCTACACCTTC; cdr3_aa: CSADQANYGYTF; d_call: .; clone_size: once; v_call: TRBV29-1; j_call: TRBJ1-2
cdr3_nt: TGTGCCAGCAGTGAATTTGGGAGAAACTATGGCTACACCTTC; cdr3_aa: CASSEFGRNYGYTF; d_call: .; clone_size: .; v_call: TRBV25-1; j_call: TRBJ1-2
cdr3_nt: TGTGCCAGCAGTTACTCGAAGCGGGGGGGCCTGTACGAGCAGTACTTC; cdr3_aa: CASSYSKRGGLYEQYF; d_call: TRBD2; clone_size: .; v_call: TRBV6-2/TRBV6-3; j_call: TRBJ2-7
cdr3_nt: TGTGCCACCAGCAATTACAGGGGGCTGAACAATGAGCAGTTCTTC; cdr3_aa: CATSNYRGLNNEQFF; d_call: TRBD1; clone_size: .; v_call: TRBV15; j_call: TRBJ2-1
cdr3_nt: TGTGCCAGCAGCTTAGCTACCGGGAACACTGAAGCTTTCTTT; cdr3_aa: CASSLATGNTEAFF; d_call: .; clone_size: .; v_call: TRBV7-2; j_call: TRBJ1-1
cdr3_nt: TGTGCCACCAGTATCTTCAGGACTAACACCGGGGAGCTGTTTTTT; cdr3_aa: CATSIFRTNTGELFF; d_call: .; clone_size: .; v_call: TRBV24-1; j_call: TRBJ2-2
cdr3_nt: TGTGCCAGCAGTAATAGCAGGGGTTTGAGAAACACTGAAGCTTTCTTT; cdr3_aa: CASSNSRGLRNTEAFF; d_call: .; clone_size: .; v_call: TRBV25-1; j_call: TRBJ1-1
cdr3_nt: TGTGCCAGCACTCTAGCGGGGGGGCCGAGCTCCTACAATGAGCAGTTCTTC; cdr3_aa: CASTLAGGPSSYNEQFF; d_call: TRBD2; clone_size: .; v_call: TRBV14; j_call: TRBJ2-1
cdr3_nt: TGTGCCATCAGTGCCGCCGGGGGGCCCACAGATACGCAGTATTTT; cdr3_aa: CAISAAGGPTDTQYF; d_call: .; clone_size: .; v_call: TRBV10-3; j_call: TRBJ2-3
cdr3_nt: TGTGCCATCAACGACAGGGTGAACACTGAAGCTTTCTTT; cdr3_aa: CAINDRVNTEAFF; d_call: TRBD1; clone_size: .; v_call: TRBV10-3; j_call: TRBJ1-1
cdr3_nt: TGTGCCTGGAAGGGACTAGCGGGGGCCCACACCGGGGAGCTGTTTTTT; cdr3_aa: CAWKGLAGAHTGELFF; d_call: TRBD2; clone_size: .; v_call: TRBV30; j_call: TRBJ2-2
cdr3_nt: TGTGCCAGCAGCTTCAGGGGCCAGGGGGCAATAAGCTCCTACAATGAGCAGTTCTTC; cdr3_aa: CASSFRGQGAISSYNEQFF; d_call: TRBD1; clone_size: few; v_call: TRBV7-8; j_call: TRBJ2-1
cdr3_nt: TGTGCCAGTACCGACAGATTTAGCAATCAGCCCCAGCATTTT; cdr3_aa: CASTDRFSNQPQHF; d_call: .; clone_size: .; v_call: TRBV19; j_call: TRBJ1-5
cdr3_nt: TGTGCCAGCAGCTTCGGGACAGGGATTTACGAGCAGTACTTC; cdr3_aa: CASSFGTGIYEQYF; d_call: TRBD1; clone_size: .; v_call: TRBV11-2; j_call: TRBJ2-7
cdr3_nt: TGTGCCAGCAGCTTAGGAGGTCAGCCCCAGCATTTT; cdr3_aa: CASSLGGQPQHF; d_call: .; clone_size: few; v_call: TRBV7-2; j_call: TRBJ1-5
cdr3_nt: TGTGCCAGCAGCTTGGAGGGAGTAGCGGGGGGTCGGAATGAGCAGTTCTTC; cdr3_aa: CASSLEGVAGGRNEQFF; d_call: TRBD2; clone_size: .; v_call: TRBV7-3; j_call: TRBJ2-1
cdr3_nt: TGCGCCAGCTGTAGCCGGGACAGCCCACTCGGTGGAACAGATACGCAGTATTTT; cdr3_aa: CASCSRDSPLGGTDTQYF; d_call: TRBD1; clone_size: .; v_call: TRBV5-1; j_call: TRBJ2-3
cdr3_nt: TGTGCCAGTAGTGACAGGGGATACACTAGCACAGATACGCAGTATTTT; cdr3_aa: CASSDRGYTSTDTQYF; d_call: TRBD1; clone_size: .; v_call: TRBV19; j_call: TRBJ2-3
cdr3_nt: TGTGCCAGCAGTTTAACAGACAGCTATGGCTACACCTTC; cdr3_aa: CASSLTDSYGYTF; d_call: .; clone_size: .; v_call: TRBV28; j_call: TRBJ1-2
cdr3_nt: TGTGCCAGCAGCTTATTAGCGCTCAACACCGGGGAGCTGTTTTTT; cdr3_aa: CASSLLALNTGELFF; d_call: .; clone_size: few; v_call: TRBV5-5; j_call: TRBJ2-2
cdr3_nt: TGTGCCAGCAGTCTACAGGGGCCCCTTCAGTATTTT; cdr3_aa: CASSLQGPLQYF; d_call: TRBD1; clone_size: once; v_call: TRBV28; j_call: TRBJ2-3
cdr3_nt: TGTGCCACCAGTGATCGAGTAGCGGGGGCGAACACCGGGGAGCTGTTTTTT; cdr3_aa: CATSDRVAGANTGELFF; d_call: TRBD2; clone_size: .; v_call: TRBV24-1; j_call: TRBJ2-2
cdr3_nt: TGTGCCACCAGCAGACCAGGGGGTTTGGGCTACACCTTC; cdr3_aa: CATSRPGGLGYTF; d_call: TRBD1; clone_size: .; v_call: TRBV15; j_call: TRBJ1-2
cdr3_nt: TGTGCCAGCAGCTCTAGCGGGGGGGCTTTCGAGCAGTACTTC; cdr3_aa: CASSSSGGAFEQYF; d_call: TRBD2; clone_size: .; v_call: TRBV11-2; j_call: TRBJ2-7
cdr3_nt: TGCGCCAGCAGCTTGGAGGGGGACAGGGACCAGCCCCAGCATTTT; cdr3_aa: CASSLEGDRDQPQHF; d_call: TRBD1; clone_size: .; v_call: TRBV5-1; j_call: TRBJ1-5
cdr3_nt: TGTGCCAGCAGCCCAGGGACAGGGGCCACTTATGGCTACACCTTC; cdr3_aa: CASSPGTGATYGYTF; d_call: TRBD1; clone_size: .; v_call: TRBV5-6; j_call: TRBJ1-2
cdr3_nt: TGTGCCAGCAGCGGCCGCCCCCGACAGGGAATGATGACCGGGGAGCTGTTTTTT; cdr3_aa: CASSGRPRQGMMTGELFF; d_call: TRBD1; clone_size: .; v_call: TRBV11-3; j_call: TRBJ2-2
cdr3_nt: TGTGCCAGTAGTATGCCGACCAGGGGGCAGGTTGGCTACACCTTC; cdr3_aa: CASSMPTRGQVGYTF; d_call: TRBD1; clone_size: .; v_call: TRBV19; j_call: TRBJ1-2
cdr3_nt: TGTGCCAGCAGTCTAACAGGGGTTTCGATCGAGCAGTACTTC; cdr3_aa: CASSLTGVSIEQYF; d_call: TRBD1; clone_size: once; v_call: TRBV6-5; j_call: TRBJ2-7
cdr3_nt: TGTGCCAGCAGCCCGTCCGGTACGGCGGTGACGACGCAGTATTTT; cdr3_aa: CASSPSGTAVTTQYF; d_call: .; clone_size: .; v_call: TRBV3-1/TRBV3-2; j_call: TRBJ2-3
cdr3_nt: TGCGCCAGCAGCCAAGAAGTGGTGGGACTAGCGTTTCGTGGCACAGATACGCAGTATTTT; cdr3_aa: CASSQEVVGLAFRGTDTQYF; d_call: TRBD2; clone_size: .; v_call: TRBV4-3; j_call: TRBJ2-3
cdr3_nt: TGTGCCAGCTCACCGACAGGACTAGCGGGGAGCTACGAGCAGTACTTC; cdr3_aa: CASSPTGLAGSYEQYF; d_call: TRBD2; clone_size: once; v_call: TRBV18; j_call: TRBJ2-7